This entry lists 9 T cell receptor beta chains sequenced from one sample in a study of blood T cell repertoires in COVID-19. Here immunoSEQ multiplex PCR was the method, and the copy in TCRdb shows in-frame clones only, minus some. The top ten hold 1% of the sample, which has about 310,000 clones, around nine tenths seen once. The specimen sequenced was peripheral blood. All receptors derive from a man aged 45-65 years with active or convalescent COVID-19.

The gene calls are TRBV4-1 and TRBJ2-5, with D possibly matching TRBD2 (5 bases). The length of the CDR3 is 14 residues. V lost 4 bases and J 5 bases, leaving 14 bases between the germline ends. Per the germline V gene, CDR1 is MGHRA and CDR2 is YSYEKL. CDR3 DNA: TGCGCCAGCAGCCCCCGTACTCCGGGGGAGACCCAGTACTTC. It encodes CASSPRTPGETQYF.

The chain combines TRBV7-9 with TRBJ1-4; weak D call: TRBD1 (5 bases). The CDR3 sequence is 13 residues long. V was shortened by 5 bases and J by 7 bases, with 11 bases between the two germline ends. Germline loops: CDR1 SEHNR, CDR2 FQNEAQ (reference sequence). The CDR3 region is CASSPTGGEKLFF. The CDR3 region has the DNA TGTGCCAGCAGCCCCACCGGGGGTGAAAAACTGTTTTTT.

This clone showed up just a few times. J is TRBJ2-1 and V is TRBV18; a weak D match, TRBD1 (6 bases). Germline V gives CDR1 KGHSH, CDR2 LQKENI. CDR3 size: 15 residues. V lost 1 base, J lost 7 bases, and 14 bases lay in between. CDR3 protein: CASSPRTGSGNEQFF. CDR3 in DNA: TGTGCCAGCTCACCACGCACAGGGAGTGGGAATGAGCAGTTCTTC.

This clone has only one observation. Other DNA variants within this sample encode the same CDR3. The chain links TRBV9 to TRBJ2-1; 8 bases are a match to TRBD2. The CDR3 length is 15 residues. CDR1 is SGDLS and CDR2 is YYNGEE in the germline V gene. After removal of 3 bases from V and 0 bases from J, the junction contained 2 bases not matched to a gene. CDR3 sequence reads: CASSASGSSYNEQFF. CDR3 bases: TGTGCCAGCAGCGCGAGCGGGAGCTCCTACAATGAGCAGTTCTTC.

The rearrangement joins TRBV9 to TRBJ1-1; D not certain. Germline CDR1 SGDLS, CDR2 YYNGEE. The CDR3 length is 17 residues. V lost 0 bases and J lost 0, with 15 bases in between. The CDR3 is CASSVGPIRGVNTEAFF. CDR3 DNA sequence: TGTGCCAGCAGCGTAGGCCCCATCCGGGGAGTGAACACTGAAGCTTTCTTT.

In DNA form, the CDR3 reads TGTGCCAGCAGCGCCCCTATAGCGGGTGGCTCCTACAATGAGCAGTTCTTC. Translated, it gives CASSAPIAGGSYNEQFF. The chain carries TRBV9 and TRBJ2-1; TRBD2 agrees at 7 bases. Germline V gene data show CDR1 as SGDLS and CDR2 as YYNGEE. The CDR3 length is 17 residues. V was clipped by 3 bases and J by 0 bases; unmatched bases: 9.

This chain connects TRBV6-6 to TRBJ2-2; tentative D call: TRBD2 (6 bases). Trimming took 7 bases from V and 4 from J, leaving 16 bases between them. CDR1 is MNHNY and CDR2 is SVGAGI in the germline V gene (reference sequence). The CDR3 extends over 15 amino acids. For the CDR3, the DNA is TGTGCCAGCAACCAACCGGAGGGTCGCACCGGGGAGCTGTTTTTT. It specifies CASNQPEGRTGELFF.

The rearrangement links TRBV19 to TRBJ1-2, with a tentative D call TRBD1 (6 bases). The CDR3 consists of 14 residues. Trimming cost V 5 bases and J 4 bases, with 14 bases left between them. From germline, CDR1 is LNHDA and CDR2 SQIVND (reference sequence). CDR3 protein: CASSPQQGTYGYTF. The CDR3 DNA follows: TGTGCCAGTAGTCCCCAACAGGGTACCTATGGCTACACCTTC.

This clone occurred a few times. The chain employs TRBV12-5 and TRBJ2-7, with 7 bases matching TRBD1. The CDR3 length is 16 residues. Germline V gene sequence: CDR1 LGHNT, CDR2 FRNRAP. V gave up 9 bases and J gave up 3 bases; unmatched junction bases: 17. The DNA of the CDR3 is TGTGCTAGCGAAGGGGGACAGCATGACCCTTACTACGAGCAGTACTTC. This gives the protein CASEGGQHDPYYEQYF.